This passage covers 21 T cell receptor beta chains from one sample sequenced in a study of identical twins. TCRdb re-derived calls from the 5' RACE reads in MiXCR, one entry per CDR3 protein. The sample shows about 570,000 distinct CDR3 sequences, 9% to 10% of them seen only once. These records were also assigned to another study, of yellow fever vaccine responses in identical twins.

Specimen: PBMCs. These receptors all stem from a woman between 18 and 29 years old in good health.

The V call is TRBV7-3, the J call TRBJ2-2; possible D gene TRBD2, 5 bases. V dropped 5 bases and J dropped 7 bases, with 11 bases sitting between them. The CDR3 extends over 13 amino acids. Germline V gene lookup returns CDR1 SGHTA and CDR2 FQGTGA. CDR3: CASSRTGNGELFF. CDR3 DNA sequence: TGTGCCAGCAGCCGGACGGGGAACGGGGAGCTGTTTTTT.

The gene calls are TRBV10-3 and TRBJ2-7; no clear D gene. The CDR3 spans 14 residues. CDR1 is ENHRY, CDR2 SYGVKD, per germline. V shed 3 bases and J shed 0 bases, with 9 bases lying between them. The CDR3 DNA sequence: TGTGCCATCAGTGAACCCCAACTCTCCTACGAGCAGTACTTC. Amino acid sequence: CAISEPQLSYEQYF.

The rearrangement uses TRBV18 and TRBJ2-1; D may be TRBD1 or TRBD2 (6 bases each). The germline V and J ends were trimmed by 6 bases and 8 bases, with 20 bases remaining between them. There are 15 residues in the CDR3. Germline assignment: CDR1 KGHSH and CDR2 LQKENI. CDR3 region: CASSPQPTGGDEQFF. The CDR3 nucleotides are TGTGCCAGCTCCCCTCAACCGACAGGAGGGGATGAGCAGTTCTTC.

This clonotype showed up just a few times. The chain is built from TRBV4-3 and TRBJ2-7, with a possible D match to TRBD2 (5 bases). Trimming cost V 0 bases and J 4 bases, with 13 bases left between them. CDR1 and CDR2 (germline): LGHNA, YSLEER. CDR3 length: 15 amino acids. The chain's CDR3 is CASSQEASMKYEQYF. For the CDR3, the DNA is TGCGCCAGCAGCCAAGAGGCTAGCATGAAATACGAGCAGTACTTC.

The chain has TRBV6-2 or TRBV6-3 and TRBJ1-4; D is ambiguous. The CDR3 runs 17 residues. CDR1 MNHEY and CDR2 SVGEGT come from the germline V gene. Trimming cost V 5 bases and J 2 bases, with 18 bases left between them. The CDR3 here is CASSTLDGSATNEKLFF. CDR3 DNA: TGTGCCAGCAGTACCCTCGATGGTTCGGCGACTAATGAAAAACTGTTTTTT.

V and J are TRBV11-2 and TRBJ1-1; D gene ambiguous. V lost 6 bases, J lost 2 bases, and 13 bases lay in between. Germline values: CDR1 SGHAT, CDR2 FQNNGV. The CDR3 has 14 amino acids. This CDR3 is CASRPVNRNTEAFF. Written as DNA, the CDR3 is TGTGCCAGCAGACCCGTCAACCGTAACACTGAAGCTTTCTTT.

Here the CDR3 reads CASSFRKRGDEKLFF. For the CDR3, the DNA is TGTGCCAGCAGTTTCCGAAAGCGGGGGGATGAAAAACTGTTTTTT. The V gene is TRBV12-3 or TRBV12-4, the J gene TRBJ1-4; D is perhaps TRBD1 (5 bases). The CDR3 contains 15 residues. Between the trimmed V and J ends, which lost 3 bases and 6 bases, there was a span of 14 bases.

This clonotype was observed a few times. This sequence joins TRBV20-1 and TRBJ2-1; no firm D call. Deletions cut 0 bases from V and 0 bases from J, with 9 bases between. The CDR3 loop spans 15 amino acids. Germline V gene lookup returns CDR1 DFQATT and CDR2 SNEGSKA (reference sequence). CDR3 in DNA: TGCAGTGCTAGAGAAGGCTTCTCCTCCTACAATGAGCAGTTCTTC. It yields the protein CSAREGFSSYNEQFF.

This chain links TRBV6-1 with TRBJ1-5; D is undetermined. The CDR3 contains 11 residues. Trimming shortened V by 8 bases and J by 6 bases, and 8 bases separated the two germline ends. Germline assignment: CDR1 MNHNS and CDR2 SASEGT. The CDR3 region is CASGVSQPQHF. CDR3 DNA sequence: TGTGCCAGCGGGGTGTCTCAGCCCCAGCATTTT.

This clonotype was recorded many times. This chain joins TRBV11-2 and TRBJ2-1; no clear D gene. The ends were cut back, 1 base at V and 2 bases at J, with 6 bases in the middle. Germline V gives CDR1 SGHAT, CDR2 FQNNGV. CDR3 length: 14 amino acids. The CDR3: CASSLVPTYNEQFF. The CDR3 nucleotides read TGTGCCAGCAGCTTAGTCCCTACCTACAATGAGCAGTTCTTC.

This clonotype was seen at least ten times. This chain connects TRBV5-1 to TRBJ2-1; TRBD2 agrees at 8 bases. Trimming removed 0 bases from V and 9 bases from J; junction bases left unmatched: 8. From germline, CDR1 is SGHRS and CDR2 YFSETQ. The CDR3 spans 15 residues. The CDR3: CASSLVTGLDPEQFF. In nucleotides, the CDR3 is TGCGCCAGCAGCTTGGTTACGGGACTAGATCCTGAGCAGTTCTTC. Together with reference TRBV5-1 and TRBJ2-1, the CDR3 gives the full variable domain: KAGVTQTPRYLIKTRGQQVTLSCSPISGHRSVSWYQQTPGQGLQFLFEYFSETQRNKGNFPGRFSGRQFSNSRSEMNVSTLELGDSALYLCASSLVTGLDPEQFFGPGTRLTVL.

The table lists this clonotype with many counts. J is TRBJ1-1 and V is TRBV5-1; D gene uncertain. The CDR3 runs to 13 residues. V was pared by 0 bases and J by 4 bases, with 7 bases between. Germline lookup yields CDR1 SGHRS and CDR2 YFSETQ. CDR3 bases: TGCGCCAGCAGCTTGGACGGGAGCACTGAAGCTTTCTTT. This codes for CASSLDGSTEAFF.

This clonotype was counted between two and nine times. The chain links TRBV12-3 or TRBV12-4 to TRBJ2-3, with a possible D match to TRBD2 (7 bases). This CDR3 is 17 amino acids long. V lost 6 bases and J lost 3, with 22 bases in between. CDR3 bases: TGTGCCAGCAGCTCCCGAGAGACTAGCAGGGGAACAGATACGCAGTATTTT. Its translation: CASSSRETSRGTDTQYF.

The rearrangement uses TRBV12-3 or TRBV12-4 and TRBJ2-7; D possibly corresponds to TRBD1 (6 bases). V was pared by 10 bases and J by 2 bases, with 18 bases between. This CDR3 region has 14 residues. The CDR3 protein is CATKRRGGPYEQYF. CDR3 DNA sequence: TGTGCCACGAAACGGCGAGGGGGACCCTACGAGCAGTACTTC.

This clonotype was seen at least ten times. V usage is TRBV5-1 and J usage is TRBJ2-3, with D perhaps TRBD2 (5 bases). Deletions cut 3 bases from V and 2 bases from J, with 7 bases between. In germline, CDR1 is SGHRS, CDR2 YFSETQ. This CDR3 comprises 13 residues. DNA for the CDR3: TGCGCCAGCAGCTCGGACTTCACAGATACGCAGTATTTT. It yields the protein CASSSDFTDTQYF.

V and J are TRBV29-1 and TRBJ1-1, with D uncertain. Germline V CDR1 and CDR2: SQVTM, ANQGSEA. V was trimmed by 2 bases and J by 5 bases, leaving 18 bases between them. The CDR3 contains 15 residues. The CDR3 nucleotides are TGCAGCGTTGAAAACCGACGAGGGATGGGAACTGAAGCTTTCTTT. It is translated as CSVENRRGMGTEAFF.

This rearrangement joins TRBV2 to TRBJ1-6; 8 bases match TRBD1. The junction had 9 bases not matched to a gene; V was cut back by 9 bases and J by 8 bases. The CDR3 has 14 amino acids. Looked up from germline, CDR1 is SNHLY and CDR2 is FYNNEI. The CDR3, as DNA: TGTGCCAGAAGCGAGGACAGGGAGTATTCACCCCTCCACTTT. The encoded protein is CARSEDREYSPLHF.

On this clonotype: At one end, the junction sequence differs from germline, possibly due to a read error. V and J are TRBV3-1 and TRBJ2-1; 10 bases are a match to TRBD2. CDR1 is LGHDT, CDR2 YNNKEL, per germline (reference sequence). CDR3 length equals 19 residues. CDR3 residues: CACSQDTGTSDSSYNEQFF. CDR3 DNA sequence: TGTGCCTGCAGCCAAGATACTGGGACTAGCGATAGCTCCTACAATGAGCAGTTCTTC.

Ten or more counts support this clonotype. V and J are TRBV10-3 and TRBJ2-1; tentative D call: TRBD2 (6 bases). Germline V lookup: CDR1 ENHRY, CDR2 SYGVKD. The CDR3 totals 14 residues. Trimming removed 2 bases at V and 4 bases at J, with 9 bases between. The CDR3 region is CAISEEGGYNEQFF. The DNA of the CDR3 is TGTGCCATCAGTGAGGAAGGAGGGTACAATGAGCAGTTCTTC.

The V call is TRBV11-1, the J call TRBJ2-5, with no clear D. The germline V gene has CDR1 SGHAT and CDR2 FQDESV (reference sequence). This CDR3 contains 14 residues. V was cut by 5 bases and J by 6 bases, with 16 bases left in between. The CDR3: CASSGMDPSQTQYF. The DNA of the CDR3 is TGTGCCAGCAGCGGAATGGACCCAAGCCAGACCCAGTACTTC.

The chain links TRBV20-1 to TRBJ2-5, with a weak D call TRBD2 (6 bases). The CDR3 runs 11 residues. From germline, CDR1 is DFQATT and CDR2 SNEGSKA (reference sequence). The CDR3 sequence is CGGEYQETQYF. The CDR3 DNA reads TGCGGAGGGGAGTACCAAGAGACCCAGTACTTC.